Below, one T cell receptor beta chain is given with its context. Its specificity is unknown. The source of the sample is a study of cytomegalovirus exposure and HLA in healthy donors. Using immunoSEQ multiplex PCR, the repertoire was profiled, and TCRdb retains in-frame clones only, with some absent. The table lists roughly 130,000 clones, about nine tenths of them singletons. Broader study findings: A classifier reportedly called cytomegalovirus status with high sensitivity and specificity. It was confirmed in vitro that a few of the CMV-associated chains were specific for CMV antigens. The authors enumerated around 150 TCR beta chains as linked to cytomegalovirus. The dataset shows that most TCR sequences were rare, while some public TCRs occurred in many donors.

J gave up 8 bases and V 0 bases, and 14 bases lay outside the gene matches. The germline V gene has CDR1 SGHKS and CDR2 YYEKEE (reference sequence). The CDR3 consists of 17 residues. The chain joins TRBV5-5 to TRBJ1-1, with 9 bases lining up with TRBD1. The sample taken for sequencing was PBMCs. This sequence originates from a man younger than 45 in good health and CMV-seronegative. The CDR3 DNA reads as TGTGCCAGCAGCTTGGGCCCCCGTAGGACAGGGGACTCAGAAGCTTTCTTT. It is translated as CASSLGPRRTGDSEAFF.